This T cell receptor beta chain was retrieved from a study of blood T cell repertoires in COVID-19. Study information: Samples of COVID-19 (acute and convalescent) were obtained from the United States, Italy and Spain.

Germline values: CDR1 LGHNT, CDR2 FRNRAP. The CDR3 consists of 12 residues. The V and J ends lost 3 bases and 6 bases respectively, with 5 bases between them. Original processing notes: Amplifying reference gene primers gave estimates of nucleated cell counts. Profiling relied on immunoSEQ multiplex PCR, and the TCRdb table lists in-frame clones only, not all of them. From that table come the V and J calls and clone size; the DNA was used to work out D and trimming. The table lists roughly 120,000 clones, 90% of them singletons, with more than 3% in the top ten. Specimen: peripheral blood. The chain recombines TRBV12-5 with TRBJ2-2; D is undetermined. This TCR derives from a man between 50 and 59 years old with active COVID-19. The CDR3 region has the DNA TGTGCTAGTGGTTTTATTCCCGGGGAGCTGTTTTTT. Encoded protein: CASGFIPGELFF.